Presented here are 16 T cell receptor beta chains from one specimen sequenced in a study of T-cell memory formation after mild COVID-19 (dated by TCRdb to the early 2020s). Receptor amplification or capture employed 5' RACE. The run used an Illumina NovaSeq 6000. TCRdb took the public reads, trimmed them with fastp at Q25, ran MiXCR for clone calling and kept in-frame beta chains. Each CDR3 protein appears once, grouped with its most common genes and DNA. The sample table holds hundreds of thousands of distinct CDR3 sequences, of which roughly 18% were seen once. Of the sample, 9.5% to 15% is held by the ten largest clones. Sequenced input: PBMCs or a T cell subset sorted from them (not recorded which). The receptors were sampled from an adult woman who had mild COVID-19 (a few samples of this study predate the infection). The sample titles of this study are shuffled in the database, so cell type and time point are left out; the donor was told from shared clones.

The rearrangement links TRBV5-1 to TRBJ1-1; TRBD1 might be the D (6 bases). Germline V gene sequence: CDR1 SGHRS, CDR2 YFSETQ. The CDR3 has 15 residues. Trimming cost V 5 bases and J 3 bases, with 17 bases left between them. The CDR3 sequence is CASRDRDWGHTEAFF. In nucleotides, the CDR3 is TGCGCCAGCAGGGACAGAGACTGGGGCCACACTGAAGCTTTCTTT.

This clonotype was counted only a few times. The chain carries TRBV15 and TRBJ2-7; 7 nucleotides line up with TRBD1. V lost 10 bases to trimming and J lost 1 base; unmatched junction nucleotides: 7. Germline V gene lookup returns CDR1 LNHNV and CDR2 YYDKDF (reference sequence). The CDR3 extends over 13 amino acids. DNA of the CDR3: TGTGCCATTAGCCGGGACAGATCCTACGAGCAGTACTTC. Protein product: CAISRDRSYEQYF.

In this sample, this clonotype turned up a few times. The chain is built from TRBV11-2 and TRBJ2-7; maybe TRBD1 (6 bases). Deletions cut 1 base from V and 3 bases from J, with 10 bases between. This CDR3 spans 14 amino acids. The V gene's germline CDR1 is SGHAT and CDR2 FQNNGV. The CDR3 spells CASSLVRGSYEQYF. Here the CDR3 DNA reads TGTGCCAGCAGCTTAGTCAGGGGAAGCTACGAGCAGTACTTC.

The rearrangement links TRBV7-3 to TRBJ1-5; D gene ambiguous. The V and J ends lost 4 bases and 3 bases respectively, with 10 bases between them. Germline lookup yields CDR1 SGHTA and CDR2 FQGTGA. The CDR3 is 14 amino acids. The CDR3 sequence: CASSSAGPNQPQHF. CDR3 sequence (DNA): TGTGCCAGCAGCTCCGCTGGCCCCAATCAGCCCCAGCATTTT.

The chain combines TRBV20-1 with TRBJ2-3; D is perhaps TRBD2 (6 bases). This CDR3 has 15 amino acids. V gave up 4 bases and J gave up 3 bases, with 17 bases separating them. The germline V gene encodes CDR1 DFQATT and CDR2 SNEGSKA (reference sequence). The DNA for the CDR3 is TGCAGTGCTATTACAACCTGGGGGGAAACAGATACGCAGTATTTT. It codes for CSAITTWGETDTQYF.

The chain joins TRBV6-5 to TRBJ2-6, with 9 bases fitting TRBD1. The CDR3 spans 15 residues. With 6 bases clipped from V and 2 bases from J, the junction kept 2 bases outside the gene matches. Germline CDR1 is MNHEY and CDR2 is SVGAGI. For the CDR3, the DNA is TGTGCCAGCAGGACAGGGGGAACTGGGGCCAACGTCCTGACTTTC. It translates to CASRTGGTGANVLTF.

This clonotype turned up a few times. The chain is built from TRBV29-1 and TRBJ2-5; 15 bases are a match to TRBD2. Germline CDR1 SQVTM, CDR2 ANQGSEA. This CDR3 is built from 17 residues. V was clipped by 7 bases and J by 6 bases; unmatched bases: 15. The CDR3 DNA follows: TGCAGCGGCACGGGACTAGCGGGAGGCGAGGGAATGAAGACCCAGTACTTC. This encodes CSGTGLAGGEGMKTQYF.

This clonotype was counted only a few times. This chain connects TRBV12-3 or TRBV12-4 to TRBJ1-5; unclear D gene. Between the trimmed V and J ends, which lost 6 bases and 2 bases, there was a span of 8 bases. This CDR3 comprises 13 residues. The CDR3 nucleotides read TGTGCCAGCAGCCAATATGGCAATCAGCCCCAGCATTTT. Its translation is CASSQYGNQPQHF.

The gene calls are TRBV12-3 or TRBV12-4 and TRBJ2-3; D is unclear. The ends were cut back, 2 bases at V and 7 bases at J, with 7 bases in the middle. The CDR3 is made up of 12 amino acids. The CDR3 nucleotides are TGTGCCAGCAGTTTAAAGCCTTATACGCAGTATTTT. Protein sequence: CASSLKPYTQYF.

J is TRBJ1-1 and V is TRBV3-1, with D unclear. Per germline, CDR1 LGHDT and CDR2 YNNKEL (reference sequence). This CDR3 comprises 17 residues. Deletions cut 0 bases from V and 6 bases from J, with 20 bases between. The CDR3 DNA follows: TGTGCCAGCAGCCAAGATCATCGGACTGGGAGGGTTGCTGAAGCTTTCTTT. Its translation is CASSQDHRTGRVAEAFF.

Ten or more counts support this clonotype. J is TRBJ2-5 and V is TRBV5-4, with 8 bases lining up with TRBD1. The V segment lost 0 bases and the J segment 1 base; nucleotides outside the gene matches: 2. CDR1 and CDR2 from the germline V gene are SGHNT and YYREEE (reference sequence). The CDR3 loop spans 15 amino acids. The CDR3 bases are TGTGCCAGCAGCTTGGTTACAGGGGGCCAAGAGACCCAGTACTTC. This encodes CASSLVTGGQETQYF. Full variable domain (remainder filled in from reference TRBV5-4 and TRBJ2-5): ETGVTQSPTHLIKTRGQQVTLRCSSQSGHNTVSWYQQALGQGPQFIFQYYREEENGRGNFPPRFSGLQFPNYSSELNVNALELDDSALYLCASSLVTGGQETQYFGPGTRLLVL.

This clonotype was detected a few times. The genes are TRBV27 and TRBJ1-1, with D maybe TRBD1 (5 bases). Per the germline V gene, CDR1 is MNHEY and CDR2 is SMNVEV (reference sequence). V was clipped by 10 bases and J by 2 bases, with 14 bases between them. The CDR3 totals 13 residues. The CDR3 sequence is CATSGGVNTEAFF. Written as DNA, the CDR3 is TGTGCCACCTCGGGAGGGGTCAACACTGAAGCTTTCTTT.

The CDR3 nucleotides read TGTGCCAGCAGCCGCGGTTTTGGGGAGAGGGCAGATACGCAGTATTTT. Translated: CASSRGFGERADTQYF. The J gene is TRBJ2-3, the V gene TRBV4-2; possible D gene TRBD2, 5 bases. The V gene's germline CDR1 is LGHNA and CDR2 YNFKEQ. The CDR3 runs 16 residues. Trimming pared 4 bases from V and 4 bases from J, leaving 18 bases between.

This clonotype has just a few counts. The chain is built from TRBV9 and TRBJ2-1; possible D gene TRBD2, 5 bases. The CDR3 extends over 15 amino acids. The V gene's germline CDR1 is SGDLS and CDR2 YYNGEE. Between the trimmed V and J ends, which lost 3 bases and 2 bases, there was a span of 12 bases. CDR3 sequence: CASSGSGVPYNEQFF. CDR3 nucleotide sequence: TGTGCCAGCAGCGGCAGCGGTGTTCCCTACAATGAGCAGTTCTTC.

The chain couples TRBV12-3 or TRBV12-4 to TRBJ2-3, with 7 bases matching TRBD2. V lost 3 bases to trimming and J lost 6 bases; unmatched junction nucleotides: 9. This CDR3 has 15 residues. The CDR3 is CASSFTTGGSDTQYF. The CDR3 DNA follows: TGTGCCAGCAGTTTTACCACGGGGGGTTCGGATACGCAGTATTTT.

In this sample, this clonotype turned up a few times. The chain is built from TRBV3-1 and TRBJ2-3; 8 bases fit TRBD1. Germline V lookup: CDR1 LGHDT, CDR2 YNNKEL (reference sequence). V lost 6 bases to trimming and J lost 2 bases; unmatched junction nucleotides: 7. This CDR3 has 15 amino acids. CDR3 in DNA: TGTGCCAGCAGTCCAGGGGGCACTTTCACAGATACGCAGTATTTT. As protein: CASSPGGTFTDTQYF.